Below are 22 T cell receptor beta chains sequenced from a single sample in a study of PD-L1 blockade in urothelial cancer. This sample's time point: peripheral blood 6 weeks after treatment start. The repertoire was sequenced with immunoSEQ multiplex PCR; TCRdb's copy has only in-frame clones and lacks some. The sample lists approximately 79,000 clones; about 91% were seen once. Sequences were derived from PBMCs, sampled around atezolizumab (anti-PD-L1) treatment. Receptors originate from a woman older than 75 with urothelial cancer.

The rearrangement joins TRBV4-2 to TRBJ2-5, with 12 bases matching TRBD2. V gave up 6 bases and J gave up 5 bases; unmatched junction bases: 7. The germline V gene has CDR1 LGHNA and CDR2 YNFKEQ. This CDR3 has 15 amino acids. CDR3 amino acids: CASSRTSGAIETQYF. CDR3 DNA: TGTGCCAGCAGTAGGACTAGCGGGGCGATTGAGACCCAGTACTTC.

Of note for this clone: Germline and junction disagree at one end, which may indicate a read error. This chain links TRBV28 with TRBJ2-7, with D perhaps TRBD1 (6 bases). Germline V gene data show CDR1 as MDHEN and CDR2 as SYDVKM. The CDR3 contains 14 residues. The CDR3 DNA reads TGTGCCAGCAGTCTCACGCCCCACAGGGAGCCGGGGAACTTC. It translates to CASSLTPHREPGNF.

V gene TRBV19 combines with J gene TRBJ1-1; D possibly corresponds to TRBD1 (5 bases). Per germline, CDR1 LNHDA and CDR2 SQIVND (reference sequence). Trimming took off 5 bases at V and 5 bases at J, with 21 bases between the two ends. The CDR3 runs 16 residues. DNA of the CDR3: TGTGCCAGTAGTCCCCCCCGGGGGAGGGTTGGTACTGAAGCTTTCTTT. Its protein is CASSPPRGRVGTEAFF.

This chain joins TRBV7-8 and TRBJ2-7, with D perhaps TRBD2 (7 bases). V shed 6 bases and J shed 2 bases, with 17 bases lying between them. The CDR3 is 15 amino acids. Per the germline V gene, CDR1 is SGHVS and CDR2 is FQNEAQ. The CDR3 reads CASSPRGADTYEQYF. The CDR3 region has the DNA TGTGCCAGCAGTCCCCGGGGGGCCGACACCTACGAGCAGTACTTC.

V usage is TRBV6-1 and J usage is TRBJ1-2, with 10 bases that match TRBD1. J was trimmed by 2 bases and V by 2 bases; bases with no gene match: 5. The CDR3 has 16 amino acids. Germline V gene data show CDR1 as MNHNS and CDR2 as SASEGT. CDR3 DNA sequence: TGTGCCAGCAGTGAATATGGGACAGGGGACAACTATGGCTACACCTTC. Translation: CASSEYGTGDNYGYTF.

This rearrangement joins TRBV5-1 to TRBJ2-7; 9 nucleotides line up with TRBD2. This CDR3 has 14 residues. Trimming cost V 0 bases and J 4 bases; bases outside gene matches: 2. The germline gives CDR1 SGHRS, CDR2 YFSETQ. This CDR3 reads CASSLGSGRYEQYF. The CDR3, as DNA: TGCGCCAGCAGCTTGGGAAGCGGGAGGTACGAGCAGTACTTC.

The chain uses TRBV19 and TRBJ2-2; 7 positions agree with TRBD1. Germline V lookup: CDR1 LNHDA, CDR2 SQIVND (reference sequence). CDR3 length: 14 residues. V shed 10 bases and J 5 bases; nucleotides not matched to a gene: 10. The CDR3 protein is CATAGTVGTGELFF. The CDR3 DNA follows: TGTGCCACAGCCGGGACAGTAGGAACCGGGGAGCTGTTTTTT.

The CDR3 loop reads CASSPLGAGSYEQYF. CDR3 nucleotide sequence: TGTGCCAGCTCACCCCTAGGGGCAGGCTCCTACGAGCAGTACTTC. This chain connects TRBV18 to TRBJ2-7; TRBD1 is a possible D gene (5 bases). The length of the CDR3 is 15 residues. Trimming took off 3 bases at V and 0 bases at J, with 12 bases between the two ends. Germline CDR1 and CDR2: KGHSH and LQKENI.

J is TRBJ1-3 and V is TRBV18; TRBD1 agrees at 7 bases. J lost 0 bases, V lost 3 bases, and 5 bases had no gene match. The V gene's germline CDR1 is KGHSH and CDR2 LQKENI. This CDR3 has 16 amino acids. The CDR3 region is CASSPVQGSSGNTIYF. DNA for the CDR3: TGTGCCAGCTCACCGGTACAGGGGTCCTCTGGAAACACCATATATTTT.

V usage is TRBV5-4 and J usage is TRBJ2-7; D remains ambiguous. The ends were cut back, 4 bases at V and 2 bases at J, with 19 bases in the middle. The CDR3 totals 16 residues. Germline V gene data show CDR1 as SGHNT and CDR2 as YYREEE (reference sequence). Here the CDR3 reads CASSPSAVTSTYEQYF. The CDR3 nucleotides read TGTGCCAGCAGCCCAAGCGCCGTAACAAGCACCTACGAGCAGTACTTC.

As DNA, the CDR3 is TGTGCCAGCAGCCTGAGACAGGGGAGCACTGAAGCTTTCTTT. Encoded protein: CASSLRQGSTEAFF. The rearrangement links TRBV5-6 to TRBJ1-1, with 8 nucleotides matching TRBD1. Germline V CDR1 and CDR2: SGHDT, YYEEEE. The length of the CDR3 is 14 residues. J lost 4 bases, V lost 4 bases, and 6 bases had no gene match.

The rearrangement uses TRBV5-4 and TRBJ2-1; 14 positions agree with TRBD2. J lost 3 bases, V lost 1 base, and 6 bases had no gene match. Germline loops: CDR1 SGHNT, CDR2 YYREEE (reference sequence). This CDR3 spans 18 amino acids. CDR3 loop: CASSLRLAGGGIYNEQFF. The DNA for the CDR3 is TGTGCCAGCAGCTTGAGACTAGCGGGAGGGGGGATCTACAATGAGCAGTTCTTC.

The rearrangement joins TRBV29-1 to TRBJ2-1; TRBD2 might be the D (5 bases). V gave up 6 bases and J gave up 9 bases, with 15 bases separating them. Per the germline V gene, CDR1 is SQVTM and CDR2 is ANQGSEA. The CDR3 is 12 residues long. The DNA of the CDR3 is TGCAGCGTCCGGACTGCGTCCGGTGAGCAGTTCTTC. Protein sequence: CSVRTASGEQFF.

The chain recombines TRBV19 with TRBJ1-1, with D maybe TRBD1 (5 bases). The CDR3 runs to 14 residues. The ends were cut back, 5 bases at V and 4 bases at J, with 14 bases in the middle. Germline lookup yields CDR1 LNHDA and CDR2 SQIVND (reference sequence). CDR3 sequence reads: CASSPTGVRTEAFF. The DNA of the CDR3 is TGTGCCAGTAGTCCAACGGGGGTCCGCACTGAAGCTTTCTTT.

This chain uses TRBV4-1 with TRBJ2-5; TRBD2 matches 9 bases. V was pared by 0 bases and J by 5 bases, with 7 bases of the junction left unmatched. The CDR3 is 16 amino acids. Germline V gene data show CDR1 as MGHRA and CDR2 as YSYEKL. For the CDR3, the DNA is TGCGCCAGCAGCCAAGATTGGAGCGGGAGGTGGGAGACCCAGTACTTC. Translation gives CASSQDWSGRWETQYF.

The chain recombines TRBV19 with TRBJ1-2; 7 nucleotides line up with TRBD1. There are 17 residues in the CDR3. After removal of 4 bases from V and 3 bases from J, the junction contained 14 bases not matched to a gene. The germline V gene has CDR1 LNHDA and CDR2 SQIVND (reference sequence). For the CDR3, the DNA is TGTGCCAGTAGTACCAAAAGAACACAGGGGATCGACTATGGCTACACCTTC. Residues: CASSTKRTQGIDYGYTF.

The rearrangement uses TRBV29-1 and TRBJ2-3, with 7 bases fitting TRBD2. The J segment lost 4 bases and the V segment lost 2 bases, leaving 9 bases of the junction unmatched. The CDR3 runs 15 residues. CDR1 and CDR2 (germline): SQVTM, ANQGSEA. For the CDR3, the DNA is TGCAGCGTTGAACCAGGGAGGGCCCCATCAGATACGCAGTATTTT. Its translation: CSVEPGRAPSDTQYF.

The V gene is TRBV7-3, the J gene TRBJ1-3; D is unclear. The V and J ends lost 5 bases and 8 bases respectively, with 22 bases between them. The CDR3 is made up of 16 amino acids. In germline, CDR1 is SGHTA, CDR2 FQGTGA. The chain's CDR3 is CASSIPPTPPGDTIYF. DNA of the CDR3: TGTGCCAGCAGCATCCCCCCGACACCACCCGGCGACACCATATATTTT.

This clone showed up just a few times. The rearrangement joins TRBV15 to TRBJ2-2; 8 bases align to TRBD2. Trimming cost V 0 bases and J 7 bases; bases outside gene matches: 10. The germline V gene has CDR1 LNHNV and CDR2 YYDKDF (reference sequence). This CDR3 region has 17 residues. CDR3 sequence (DNA): TGTGCCACCAGCAGAGATCCCGGGAGGGCCGTGGGCGGGGAGCTGTTTTTT. As protein: CATSRDPGRAVGGELFF.

V gene TRBV30 combines with J gene TRBJ2-7, with 8 positions matching TRBD2. Germline CDR1 reads GTSNPN; CDR2 reads SVGIG (reference sequence). Trimming removed 7 bases from V and 6 bases from J; junction bases left unmatched: 11. The CDR3 has 13 residues. The CDR3 DNA follows: TGTGCCTTCGGGGGGGACTATGGGGTCGAGCAGTACTTC. This translates into CAFGGDYGVEQYF.

V and J are TRBV29-1 and TRBJ1-3; TRBD1 might be the D (6 bases). Germline values: CDR1 SQVTM, CDR2 ANQGSEA. The length of the CDR3 is 13 residues. Trimming pared 7 bases from V and 2 bases from J, leaving 12 bases between. CDR3 bases: TGCAGCGCTAACAGGGCGCCTGGAAACACCATATATTTT. Its protein is CSANRAPGNTIYF.

This clone was recorded only once. The chain uses TRBV10-3 and TRBJ2-2; D perhaps matches TRBD2 (5 bases). Looked up from germline, CDR1 is ENHRY and CDR2 is SYGVKD. Between the trimmed V and J ends, which lost 0 bases and 0 bases, there was a span of 8 bases. The CDR3 covers 16 residues. CDR3 residues: CAISESSGSNTGELFF. The CDR3 DNA follows: TGTGCCATCAGTGAGTCAAGCGGTTCGAACACCGGGGAGCTGTTTTTT.